These 11 T cell receptor beta chains came from one sample sequenced in a study of cytomegalovirus exposure and HLA in healthy donors. With 60 Vbeta and 13 Jbeta primers, the PCR was carried out. The data were produced by immunoSEQ multiplex PCR, yet TCRdb's version contains in-frame clones alone and is incomplete. The sample shows some 150,000 clones, 82% of them seen only once. Sequenced sample: PBMCs. These receptors were collected from a woman aged 45-60 years in good health and CMV-seropositive.

The chain combines TRBV18 with TRBJ1-5; possible D gene TRBD1, 5 bases. Trimming cost V 2 bases and J 7 bases, with 12 bases left between them. The germline V gene encodes CDR1 KGHSH and CDR2 LQKENI. This CDR3 region has 14 residues. CDR3 bases: TGTGCCAGCTCACCATCGGGGGAAGAGCAGCCCCAGCATTTT. It translates to CASSPSGEEQPQHF.

This clone has more than one count but fewer than ten. V is TRBV2 and J is TRBJ2-7; D is possibly TRBD1 (6 bases). The CDR3 is 12 residues long. In germline, CDR1 is SNHLY, CDR2 FYNNEI. V lost 6 bases to trimming and J lost 6 bases, with 12 bases between them. CDR3 sequence: CASSLTGSEQYF. The CDR3 DNA sequence: TGTGCCAGCAGCTTAACAGGGTCCGAGCAGTACTTC.

This chain uses TRBV6-1 with TRBJ2-5, with 7 bases lining up with TRBD1. With the DNA end fitting TRBJ2-7 better, the J assignment may be wrong. CDR3 length equals 14 residues. Germline CDR1 is MNHNS and CDR2 is SASEGT. In DNA form, the CDR3 reads TGTGCCAGCAGTGAAGAAGTGGGACAGAGCGAGCAGTACTTC. Translated, it gives CASSEEVGQSEQYF.

V and J are TRBV27 and TRBJ1-5; perhaps TRBD1 as D (5 bases). Trimming removed 5 bases at V and 0 bases at J, with 14 bases between. The length of the CDR3 is 16 residues. Per germline, CDR1 MNHEY and CDR2 SMNVEV (reference sequence). CDR3 amino acids: CASSPSGGYSNQPQHF. The CDR3 DNA is TGTGCCAGCAGTCCCTCGGGGGGGTATAGCAATCAGCCCCAGCATTTT.

The rearrangement uses TRBV11-2 and TRBJ1-2, with TRBD1 matching 9 bases. This CDR3 comprises 18 residues. CDR1 is SGHAT, CDR2 FQNNGV, per germline. The trim removed 0 bases at V and 4 bases at J, leaving 12 bases unmatched. The CDR3 DNA is TGTGCCAGCAGCTTAGAGGTTCCGGGGACAGGGTTAGTCTATGGCTACACCTTC. Amino acids: CASSLEVPGTGLVYGYTF.

The rearrangement uses TRBV29-1 and TRBJ1-1; 12 bases agree with TRBD1. The CDR3 sequence is 16 residues long. CDR1 SQVTM and CDR2 ANQGSEA come from the germline V gene. The junction had 12 bases not matched to a gene; V was cut back by 5 bases and J by 5 bases. DNA of the CDR3: TGCAGCGTTCGCCGGGACAGGGGGCCGGGGGGGACTGAAGCTTTCTTT. It is translated as CSVRRDRGPGGTEAFF.

CDR3 sequence: CACRDRRNIQYF. The CDR3 DNA reads TGTGCCTGCCGGGACAGACGAAACATTCAGTACTTC. The rearrangement uses TRBV30 and TRBJ2-4, with 7 positions matching TRBD1. With 6 bases clipped from V and 6 bases from J, the junction kept 5 bases outside the gene matches. In germline, CDR1 is GTSNPN, CDR2 SVGIG (reference sequence). This CDR3 has 12 residues.

The J gene is TRBJ2-3, the V gene TRBV6-1, with a tentative D call TRBD2 (6 bases). Germline V gene lookup returns CDR1 MNHNS and CDR2 SASEGT. This CDR3 has 16 amino acids. V dropped 4 bases and J dropped 0 bases, with 14 bases sitting between them. The CDR3 coding sequence is TGTGCCAGCAGTGCCTGGAGGGGAACTAGCACAGATACGCAGTATTTT. Translated: CASSAWRGTSTDTQYF.

V is TRBV4-1 and J is TRBJ1-3; D is possibly TRBD1 (5 bases). CDR3 length: 15 amino acids. With 2 bases removed from V and 4 bases from J, the gap between germline ends came to 12 bases. The V gene's germline CDR1 is MGHRA and CDR2 YSYEKL. In DNA, the CDR3 is TGCGCCAGCAGCCAACCCCAGGGTTCCGGAAACACCATATATTTT. Its protein is CASSQPQGSGNTIYF.

This clone was counted a few times. The gene calls are TRBV30 and TRBJ2-2; no definite D call. This CDR3 comprises 13 residues. The V gene lost 1 base and the J gene lost 7 bases, with 10 bases spanning the gap. Per germline, CDR1 GTSNPN and CDR2 SVGIG (reference sequence). The CDR3 loop is CAWSGRRDGELFF. The CDR3, as DNA: TGTGCCTGGAGTGGGCGGAGAGACGGGGAGCTGTTTTTT.

Regarding this clone: A far larger clone is only one base removed, so a read error is likely. The chain carries TRBV7-2 and TRBJ1-4; no firm D call. V dropped 2 bases and J dropped 5 bases, with 12 bases sitting between them. CDR3 length: 15 amino acids. CDR1 and CDR2 (germline): SGHTA, FQGNSA. For the CDR3, the DNA is TGTGCCAGCAGCTTAAACGCGAATACCAATGAAAAACTGTTTTTT. Protein: CASSLNANTNEKLFF.